A selection of T cell receptor beta chains follows, all from one sample in a study of cytomegalovirus exposure and HLA in healthy donors. Some clones are missing from TCRdb's copy, which holds only in-frame ones; the method was immunoSEQ multiplex PCR. Among under 400,000 clones listed, around 90% were seen once. Sequenced sample: PBMCs. These receptors all come from a young man in good health and CMV-seronegative. Each CDR3 is given with its conserved first and last residue. D genes are given only for firm matches. The listing skips clone size in some rows; elsewhere it reads once, few, many or a size class.

>TRBV5-6|TRBJ2-1|TRBD2|-
CASRRGTVRENEQFF
TGTGCCAGCAGGCGGGGGACGGTAAGGGAGAATGAGCAGTTCTTC
>TRBV5-1|TRBJ2-3|-|-
CATSEGIRTDTQYF
TGCGCCACCTCGGAGGGGATTCGAACAGATACGCAGTATTTT
>TRBV30|TRBJ1-1|-|-
CAWSVRRNSNTEAFF
TGTGCCTGGAGTGTACGCAGGAACTCGAACACTGAAGCTTTCTTT
>TRBV18|TRBJ1-1|-|once
CASSPRDTTEAFF
TGTGCCAGCTCACCTCGGGACACGACTGAAGCTTTCTTT
>TRBV9|TRBJ2-3|-|-
CASSVTIGTQYF
TGTGCCAGCAGCGTAACGATCGGTACGCAGTATTTT
>TRBV19|TRBJ2-7|TRBD1|-
CASSLRTGDSYEQYF
TGTGCCAGTAGTCTACGGACAGGGGACTCCTACGAGCAGTACTTC
>TRBV5-1|TRBJ1-1|TRBD1|-
CASSLAGTGGLNTEAFF
TGCGCCAGCAGCTTGGCCGGGACAGGGGGCTTGAACACTGAAGCTTTCTTT
>TRBV4-3|TRBJ2-1|-|few
CASSQGRGVYNEQFF
TGCGCCAGCAGCCAAGGGCGGGGAGTCTACAATGAGCAGTTCTTC
>TRBV15|TRBJ2-1|TRBD2|-
CATRRGLAGGNEQFF
TGTGCCACCAGAAGAGGACTAGCGGGTGGCAATGAGCAGTTCTTC
>TRBV6-4|TRBJ1-2|TRBD1|-
CASSPTGGRGHTF
TGTGCCAGCAGCCCGACAGGGGGCAGGGGCCACACCTTC
>TRBV4-1|TRBJ2-7|-|-
CASSQADLGRGRGSYEQYF
TGCGCCAGCAGCCAAGCCGACCTAGGCCGGGGCAGGGGATCCTACGAGCAGTACTTC
>TRBV29-1|TRBJ1-1|TRBD1|-
CSVQPRTGGETEAFF
TGCAGCGTTCAACCTAGGACAGGGGGCGAGACTGAAGCTTTCTTT
>TRBV7-2|TRBJ1-5|-|-
CASSLSYRPSNQPQHF
TGTGCCAGCAGCTTGTCTTACAGACCTAGCAATCAGCCCCAGCATTTT